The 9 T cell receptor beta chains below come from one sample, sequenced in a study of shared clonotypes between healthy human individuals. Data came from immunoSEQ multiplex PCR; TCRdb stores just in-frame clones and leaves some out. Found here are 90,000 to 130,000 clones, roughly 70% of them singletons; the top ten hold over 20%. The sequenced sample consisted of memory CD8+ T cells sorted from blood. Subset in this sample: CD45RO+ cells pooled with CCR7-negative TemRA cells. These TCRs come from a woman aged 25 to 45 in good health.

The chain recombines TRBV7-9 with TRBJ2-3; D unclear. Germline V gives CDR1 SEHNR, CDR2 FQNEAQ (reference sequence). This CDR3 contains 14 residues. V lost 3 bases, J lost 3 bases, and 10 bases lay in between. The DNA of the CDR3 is TGTGCCAGCAGCTTCGTCGATGCTACAGATACGCAGTATTTT. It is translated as CASSFVDATDTQYF. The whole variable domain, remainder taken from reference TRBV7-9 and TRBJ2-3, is DTGVSQNPRHKITKRGQNVTFRCDPISEHNRLYWYRQTLGQGPEFLTYFQNEAQLEKSRLLSDRFSAERPKGSFSTLEIQRTEQGDSAMYLCASSFVDATDTQYFGPGTRLTVL.

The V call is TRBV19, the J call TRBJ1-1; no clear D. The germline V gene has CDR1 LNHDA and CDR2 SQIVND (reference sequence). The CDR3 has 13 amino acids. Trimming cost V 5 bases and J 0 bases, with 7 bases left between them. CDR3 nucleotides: TGTGCCAGTAGTCCGACCTTGAACACTGAAGCTTTCTTT. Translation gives CASSPTLNTEAFF. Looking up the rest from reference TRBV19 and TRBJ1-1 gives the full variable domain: DGGITQSPKYLFRKEGQNVTLSCEQNLNHDAMYWYRQDPGQGLRLIYYSQIVNDFQKGDIAEGYSVSREKKESFPLTVTSAQKNPTAFYLCASSPTLNTEAFFGQGTRLTVV.

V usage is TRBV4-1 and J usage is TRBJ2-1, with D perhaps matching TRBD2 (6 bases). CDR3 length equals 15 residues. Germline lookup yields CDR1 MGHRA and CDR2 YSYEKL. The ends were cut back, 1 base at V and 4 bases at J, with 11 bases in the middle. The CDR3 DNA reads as TGCGCCAGCAGCCAAGTGGTAGCGGATTACAATGAGCAGTTCTTC. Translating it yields CASSQVVADYNEQFF.

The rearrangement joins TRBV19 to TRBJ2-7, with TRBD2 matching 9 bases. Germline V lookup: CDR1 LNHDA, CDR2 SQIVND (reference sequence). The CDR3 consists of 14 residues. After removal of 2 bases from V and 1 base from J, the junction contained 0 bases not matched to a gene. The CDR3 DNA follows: TGTGCCAGTAGTATAACTAGCGGGTCCTACGAGCAGTACTTC. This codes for CASSITSGSYEQYF. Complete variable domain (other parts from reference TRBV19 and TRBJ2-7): DGGITQSPKYLFRKEGQNVTLSCEQNLNHDAMYWYRQDPGQGLRLIYYSQIVNDFQKGDIAEGYSVSREKKESFPLTVTSAQKNPTAFYLCASSITSGSYEQYFGPGTRLTVT.

The CDR3 bases are TGTGCCAGCGCGCGAGCGGGCGTTGCTCGGGAGCAGTACTTC. It is translated as CASARAGVAREQYF. V is TRBV25-1 and J is TRBJ2-5; TRBD2 is a possible D gene (6 bases). Trimming shortened V by 8 bases and J by 11 bases, and 24 bases separated the two germline ends. This CDR3 has 14 amino acids. The V gene's germline CDR1 is MGHDK and CDR2 SYGVNS.

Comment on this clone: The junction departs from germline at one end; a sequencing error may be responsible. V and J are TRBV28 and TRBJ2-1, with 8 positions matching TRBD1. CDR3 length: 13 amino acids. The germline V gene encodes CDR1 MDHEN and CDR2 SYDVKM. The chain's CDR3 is CASQPGGYNEQFF. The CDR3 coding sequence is TGTGCCAGTCAACCAGGGGGCTACAACGAGCAGTTCTTC.

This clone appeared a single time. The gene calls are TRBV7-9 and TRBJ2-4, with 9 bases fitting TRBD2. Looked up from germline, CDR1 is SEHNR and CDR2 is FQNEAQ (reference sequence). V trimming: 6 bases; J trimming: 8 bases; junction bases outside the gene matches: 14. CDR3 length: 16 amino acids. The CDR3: CASSQAGGLFLDIQYF. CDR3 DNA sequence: TGTGCCAGCAGTCAAGCGGGAGGTCTTTTCTTAGACATTCAGTACTTC.

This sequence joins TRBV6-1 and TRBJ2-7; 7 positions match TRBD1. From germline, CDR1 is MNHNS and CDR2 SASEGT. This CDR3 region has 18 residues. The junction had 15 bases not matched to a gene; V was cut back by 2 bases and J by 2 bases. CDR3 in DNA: TGTGCCAGCAGTGAATCAACGACAGGGAGAGGAGGCCCCTACGAGCAGTACTTC. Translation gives CASSESTTGRGGPYEQYF.

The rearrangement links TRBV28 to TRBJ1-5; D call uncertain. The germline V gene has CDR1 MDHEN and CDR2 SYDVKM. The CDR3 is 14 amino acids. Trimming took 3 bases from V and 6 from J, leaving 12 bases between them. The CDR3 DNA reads TGTGCCAGCAGTTTCCACCCGGACGGTCAGCCCCAGCATTTT. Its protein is CASSFHPDGQPQHF. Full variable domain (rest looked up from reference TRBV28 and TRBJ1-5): DVKVTQSSRYLVKRTGEKVFLECVQDMDHENMFWYRQDPGLGLRLIYFSYDVKMKEKGDIPEGYSVSREKKERFSLILESASTNQTSMYLCASSFHPDGQPQHFGDGTRLSIL.